These 24 T cell receptor beta chains were sequenced from one sample in a study of blood T cell repertoires in COVID-19. TCRdb's copy holds only in-frame clones and misses some; the assay was immunoSEQ multiplex PCR. Here the sample spans about 70,000 clones, about 90% being singletons. The sample taken for sequencing was peripheral blood. Receptors originate from a human donor in a cohort sampled during active COVID-19.

This chain connects TRBV25-1 to TRBJ2-7, with TRBD1 matching 9 bases. Germline V gene sequence: CDR1 MGHDK, CDR2 SYGVNS. The CDR3 is 15 amino acids. V lost 1 base to trimming and J lost 4 bases; unmatched junction nucleotides: 5. The CDR3 nucleotides read TGTGCCAGCAGTGAATCTGGGACAGGGCGGTACGAGCAGTACTTC. Translated: CASSESGTGRYEQYF.

The rearrangement joins TRBV20-1 to TRBJ2-5; unclear D gene. The CDR3 spans 12 residues. Germline V lookup: CDR1 DFQATT, CDR2 SNEGSKA (reference sequence). V lost 3 bases to trimming and J lost 0 bases, with 5 bases between them. Here the CDR3 DNA reads TGCAGTGCTAGTCCAAACCAAGAGACCCAGTACTTC. Residues: CSASPNQETQYF.

There are a few counts of this clone. The chain carries TRBV12-3 or TRBV12-4 and TRBJ2-7, with 7 bases fitting TRBD2. The CDR3 sequence is 12 residues long. Unmatched junction bases numbered 2, after V lost 6 bases and J lost 3 bases. CDR3 coding DNA: TGTGCCAGCAGCCCGGGGGGCTACGAGCAGTACTTC. It translates to CASSPGGYEQYF.

The rearrangement links TRBV9 to TRBJ2-7, with TRBD2 matching over 10 bases. With V trimmed by 4 bases and J by 2 bases, 9 bases remained unmatched. The CDR3 is 16 residues long. The germline V gene encodes CDR1 SGDLS and CDR2 YYNGEE. The CDR3 is CASSPQIAGGTYEQYF. The CDR3 coding sequence is TGTGCCAGCAGCCCTCAGATAGCGGGGGGAACCTACGAGCAGTACTTC.

The V and J genes are TRBV30 and TRBJ1-6; the match to TRBD1 covers 8 bases. CDR3 length: 13 residues. Germline V gene sequence: CDR1 GTSNPN, CDR2 SVGIG (reference sequence). Trimming at V came to 4 bases and at J to 6 bases, leaving 2 bases not matched to a gene. The CDR3 region is CAWTGQGNSPLHF. The CDR3 DNA reads as TGTGCCTGGACCGGACAGGGTAATTCACCCCTCCACTTT.

The rearrangement joins TRBV6-5 to TRBJ1-1; 7 nucleotides agree with TRBD1. The junction had 12 bases not matched to a gene; V was cut back by 6 bases and J by 5 bases. The CDR3 contains 15 residues. The germline V gene encodes CDR1 MNHEY and CDR2 SVGAGI. The CDR3 nucleotides are TGTGCCAGCAGCGCACCAACAGGGGTTCGAACTGAAGCTTTCTTT. Protein sequence: CASSAPTGVRTEAFF.

The chain links TRBV24-1 to TRBJ2-5; the match to TRBD1 covers 10 bases. CDR3 length: 17 residues. Germline V gene lookup returns CDR1 KGHDR and CDR2 SFDVKD. The J segment lost 2 bases and the V segment lost 2 bases, leaving 7 bases of the junction unmatched. DNA for the CDR3: TGTGCCACCAGTGATTCCCTGGGGACAGGGGTTCAAGAGACCCAGTACTTC. Translated, it gives CATSDSLGTGVQETQYF.

As concerns this clone: One junction end does not reproduce the germline sequence, and a read error may be involved. The chain joins TRBV5-6 to TRBJ2-3; no reliable D call. The CDR3 totals 13 residues. Germline assignment: CDR1 SGHDT and CDR2 YYEEEE. The CDR3 coding sequence is TGTGCCAGCAGCTTGCCCGCCACAGATACGCAGTTTTTT. This translates into CASSLPATDTQFF.

The V and J genes are TRBV28 and TRBJ2-1; 8 bases fit TRBD1. This CDR3 spans 14 amino acids. With 7 bases clipped from V and 3 bases from J, the junction kept 5 bases outside the gene matches. CDR1 MDHEN and CDR2 SYDVKM come from the germline V gene. The CDR3 nucleotides read TGTGCCAGCACAAGAACAGGGGGCTACAATGAGCAGTTCTTC. Its protein product is CASTRTGGYNEQFF.

The chain employs TRBV21-1 and TRBJ2-1; the DNA was not used to check the table's D call, TRBD1. TRBV21-1 is an annotated pseudogene. The CDR3 has 14 amino acids. The CDR3 coding sequence is TGTGCCAGCAGCAACGGACAGAGGGAGAATGAGCAGTTCTTC. It translates to CASSNGQRENEQFF.

The chain links TRBV7-2 to TRBJ1-3; a weak D match, TRBD1 (5 bases). Germline V gene sequence: CDR1 SGHTA, CDR2 FQGNSA. The V end was cut by 2 bases, the J end by 2 bases, with 13 bases between. This CDR3 contains 16 residues. The CDR3 DNA reads TGTGCCAGCAGCTTAAATGCTTGGGGGGCTGGAAACACCATATATTTT. Amino acids: CASSLNAWGAGNTIYF.

V is TRBV18 and J is TRBJ2-5; D may be TRBD2 (5 bases). CDR3 length equals 14 residues. Between the trimmed V and J ends, which lost 0 bases and 5 bases, there was a span of 10 bases. CDR1 is KGHSH, CDR2 LQKENI, per germline. The chain's CDR3 is CASSPPDWQETQYF. Here the CDR3 DNA reads TGTGCCAGCTCACCACCGGACTGGCAGGAGACCCAGTACTTC.

The gene calls are TRBV19 and TRBJ1-5, with D unclear. Germline V lookup: CDR1 LNHDA, CDR2 SQIVND (reference sequence). Trimming took off 3 bases at V and 7 bases at J, with 13 bases between the two ends. CDR3 length: 14 amino acids. CDR3 sequence: CASSIGEARQPQHF. In DNA, the CDR3 is TGTGCCAGTAGTATCGGAGAGGCAAGGCAGCCCCAGCATTTT. The full variable domain, with the rest looked up from reference TRBV19 and TRBJ1-5, is DGGITQSPKYLFRKEGQNVTLSCEQNLNHDAMYWYRQDPGQGLRLIYYSQIVNDFQKGDIAEGYSVSREKKESFPLTVTSAQKNPTAFYLCASSIGEARQPQHFGDGTRLSIL.

The chain couples TRBV10-2 to TRBJ2-3, with D tentatively TRBD1 (6 bases). The ends were cut back, 10 bases at V and 2 bases at J, with 13 bases in the middle. The CDR3 consists of 13 residues. Per germline, CDR1 WSHSY and CDR2 SAAADI. Here the CDR3 reads CATRQVTTDTQYF. CDR3 coding DNA: TGCGCCACCAGACAGGTGACCACAGATACGCAGTATTTT.

The V call is TRBV5-1, the J call TRBJ2-1; 7 bases align to TRBD2. The CDR3 length is 14 residues. The trim removed 7 bases at V and 3 bases at J, leaving 7 bases unmatched. Germline CDR1 and CDR2: SGHRS and YFSETQ. The CDR3 region is CASGSAGHYNEQFF. The CDR3 coding sequence is TGCGCCAGCGGGTCAGCGGGGCACTACAATGAGCAGTTCTTC.

The V call is TRBV6-5, the J call TRBJ1-2; the match to TRBD1 covers 9 bases. CDR1 is MNHEY, CDR2 SVGAGI, per germline. With 6 bases clipped from V and 4 bases from J, the junction kept 9 bases outside the gene matches. The CDR3 runs to 15 residues. The CDR3 DNA reads as TGTGCCAGCAGCGCATTCAAACAGGGGGCCTATGGCTACACCTTC. It is translated as CASSAFKQGAYGYTF.

The genes are TRBV18 and TRBJ1-2, with D possibly being TRBD1 (6 bases). Germline CDR1 KGHSH, CDR2 LQKENI. The CDR3 sequence is 15 residues long. V lost 2 bases, J lost 1 base, and 11 bases lay in between. In nucleotides, the CDR3 is TGTGCCAGCTCACCAAGACAGGATGTTAACTATGGCTACACCTTC. Residues: CASSPRQDVNYGYTF.

DNA for the CDR3: TGTGCCACCAGCAGAGTTCAGGGTAACTATGGCTACACCTTC. Its translation: CATSRVQGNYGYTF. The chain couples TRBV15 to TRBJ1-2, with D perhaps matching TRBD1 (5 bases). The length of the CDR3 is 14 residues. Trimming removed 1 base at V and 1 base at J, with 7 bases between. Germline CDR1 LNHNV, CDR2 YYDKDF (reference sequence).

The chain couples TRBV2 to TRBJ2-3, with 11 bases matching TRBD2. Trimming removed 6 bases from V and 1 base from J; junction bases left unmatched: 3. The CDR3 length is 15 residues. Looked up from germline, CDR1 is SNHLY and CDR2 is FYNNEI. CDR3: CASRGTSGGTDTQYF. The CDR3 nucleotides are TGTGCCAGCAGGGGGACTAGCGGAGGCACAGATACGCAGTATTTT. Full variable domain (remainder filled in from reference TRBV2 and TRBJ2-3): EPEVTQTPSHQVTQMGQEVILRCVPISNHLYFYWYRQILGQKVEFLVSFYNNEISEKSEIFDDQFSVERPDGSNFTLKIRSTKLEDSAMYFCASRGTSGGTDTQYFGPGTRLTVL.

This chain connects TRBV5-1 to TRBJ2-1, with TRBD1 matching 7 bases. V was clipped by 6 bases and J by 3 bases; unmatched bases: 6. Germline loops: CDR1 SGHRS, CDR2 YFSETQ. The CDR3 is 14 residues long. The CDR3, as DNA: TGCGCCAGCACGGGCGGACAGGTCTACAATGAGCAGTTCTTC. Residues: CASTGGQVYNEQFF.

The chain has TRBV28 and TRBJ1-5; D possibly corresponds to TRBD1 (5 bases). The V and J ends lost 2 bases and 2 bases respectively, with 10 bases between them. The CDR3 is 15 residues long. Germline V gives CDR1 MDHEN, CDR2 SYDVKM. CDR3 protein: CASSLRDWGNQPQHF. The CDR3, as DNA: TGTGCCAGCAGTTTACGGGACTGGGGCAATCAGCCCCAGCATTTT.

The V and J genes are TRBV12-5 and TRBJ2-3, with a weak D call TRBD1 (5 bases). There are 15 residues in the CDR3. Germline V gives CDR1 LGHNT, CDR2 FRNRAP. Trimming stripped 0 bases from V and 1 base from J, with 8 bases between. CDR3 sequence: CASGLVLTGTDTQYF. In nucleotides, the CDR3 is TGTGCTAGTGGTTTGGTGCTGACAGGCACAGATACGCAGTATTTT.

The J gene is TRBJ2-7, the V gene TRBV27, with D perhaps TRBD1 (5 bases). The ends were cut back, 5 bases at V and 6 bases at J, with 14 bases in the middle. Germline CDR1 and CDR2: MNHEY and SMNVEV (reference sequence). The CDR3 consists of 13 residues. In nucleotides, the CDR3 is TGTGCCAGCAGTCGGGTGGACACTGCCGAGCAGTACTTC. Residues: CASSRVDTAEQYF.

This chain links TRBV5-5 with TRBJ1-1, with D unclear. This CDR3 comprises 13 residues. Per the germline V gene, CDR1 is SGHKS and CDR2 is YYEKEE (reference sequence). Trimming removed 2 bases at V and 4 bases at J, with 9 bases between. The CDR3 bases are TGTGCCAGCAGCTTATCCCAGTCCACTGAAGCTTTCTTT. This translates into CASSLSQSTEAFF.